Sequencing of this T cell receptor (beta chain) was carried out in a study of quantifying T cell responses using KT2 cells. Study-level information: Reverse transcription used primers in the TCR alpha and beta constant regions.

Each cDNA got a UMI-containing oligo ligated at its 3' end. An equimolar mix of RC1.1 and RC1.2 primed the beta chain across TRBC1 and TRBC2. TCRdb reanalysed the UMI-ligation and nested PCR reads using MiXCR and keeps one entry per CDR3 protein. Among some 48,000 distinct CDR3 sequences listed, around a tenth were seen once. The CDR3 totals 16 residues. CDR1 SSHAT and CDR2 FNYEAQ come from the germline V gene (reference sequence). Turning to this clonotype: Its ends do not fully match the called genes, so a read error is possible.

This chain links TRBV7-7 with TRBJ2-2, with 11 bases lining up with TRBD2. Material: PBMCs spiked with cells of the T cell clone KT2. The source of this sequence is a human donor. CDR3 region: CASSPLAGGDTGELFF. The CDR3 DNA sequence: TGTGCTAGCAGCCCGTTAGCGGGAGGGGACACCGGGGAGCTGTTTTTT.